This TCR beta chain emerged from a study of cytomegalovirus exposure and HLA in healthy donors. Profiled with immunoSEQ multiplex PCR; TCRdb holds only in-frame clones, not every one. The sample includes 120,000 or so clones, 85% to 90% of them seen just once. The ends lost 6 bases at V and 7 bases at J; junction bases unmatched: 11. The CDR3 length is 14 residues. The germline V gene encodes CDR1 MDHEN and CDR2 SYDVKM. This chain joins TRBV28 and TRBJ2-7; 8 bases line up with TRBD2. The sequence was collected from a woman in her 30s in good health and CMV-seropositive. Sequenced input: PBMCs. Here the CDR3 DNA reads TGTGCCAGCAGCCCCCAGCGGGGGCAGCTTGAGCAGTACTTC. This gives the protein CASSPQRGQLEQYF.